This entry lists 9 T cell receptor beta chains sequenced from one sample in a study of shared clonotypes between healthy human individuals. Assay used: immunoSEQ multiplex PCR; TCRdb lists only in-frame clones, some missing. The sample has more than 450,000 clones; around 79% are singletons. Sequencing input: PBMCs. Receptors originate from a woman aged 35 to 49 in good health. Some clones in this sample may be carry-over from other donors' samples.

This rearrangement joins TRBV4-2 to TRBJ1-6; D might be TRBD1 (6 bases). V was shortened by 0 bases and J by 8 bases, with 11 bases between the two germline ends. There are 15 residues in the CDR3. CDR1 and CDR2 from the germline V gene are LGHNA and YNFKEQ. In DNA, the CDR3 is TGTGCCAGCAGCCAAGACGGGGGCAGGGATTCACCCCTCCACTTT. Its translation is CASSQDGGRDSPLHF.

This chain joins TRBV7-2 and TRBJ1-2; TRBD1 is a possible D gene (6 bases). Germline V gives CDR1 SGHTA, CDR2 FQGNSA. Trimming took 5 bases from V and 9 from J, leaving 16 bases between them. The CDR3 is 13 amino acids. In DNA form, the CDR3 reads TGTGCCAGCAGCGGCAGACAAGGACAGAGCTACACCTTC. Amino acid sequence: CASSGRQGQSYTF. The variable domain in full, with the rest retrieved from reference TRBV7-2 and TRBJ1-2, is GAGVSQSPSNKVTEKGKDVELRCDPISGHTALYWYRQSLGQGLEFLIYFQGNSAPDKSGLPSDRFSAERTGGSVSTLTIQRTQQEDSAVYLCASSGRQGQSYTFGSGTRLTVV.

The chain links TRBV11-2 to TRBJ2-1; TRBD2 matches at 11 bases. This CDR3 region has 16 residues. Per the germline V gene, CDR1 is SGHAT and CDR2 is FQNNGV. J lost 1 base, V lost 5 bases, and 4 bases had no gene match. CDR3 in DNA: TGTGCCAGCAGCCGAGGACTAGCGGGTTCCTACAATGAGCAGTTCTTC. This gives the protein CASSRGLAGSYNEQFF. Based on the CDR3 plus reference TRBV11-2 and TRBJ2-1, the full variable domain is EAGVAQSPRYKIIEKRQSVAFWCNPISGHATLYWYQQILGQGPKLLIQFQNNGVVDDSQLPKDRFSAERLKGVDSTLKIQPAKLEDSAVYLCASSRGLAGSYNEQFFGPGTRLTVL.

Notes on this clone: Additional DNA sequences in this sample encode the identical CDR3. The chain links TRBV5-1 to TRBJ2-7; perhaps TRBD1 as D (5 bases). The CDR3 consists of 14 residues. Trimming removed 3 bases at V and 0 bases at J, with 10 bases between. Germline V CDR1 and CDR2: SGHRS, YFSETQ. This CDR3 is CASSSQGDSYEQYF. The CDR3 nucleotides are TGCGCCAGCAGCTCTCAGGGTGACTCCTACGAGCAGTACTTC.

This rearrangement joins TRBV2 to TRBJ1-1; 7 bases align to TRBD1. CDR1 SNHLY and CDR2 FYNNEI come from the germline V gene. The CDR3 runs to 15 residues. The V gene end was trimmed by 4 bases and the J gene end by 1 base; junction bases not matched to a gene: 6. The CDR3 region is CASSALRGQNTEAFF. The CDR3 nucleotides read TGTGCCAGCAGTGCCCTGAGGGGGCAGAACACTGAAGCTTTCTTT.

The chain is built from TRBV5-1 and TRBJ2-3, with D hard to call. This CDR3 is 13 amino acids long. Per germline, CDR1 SGHRS and CDR2 YFSETQ. The V gene lost 0 bases and the J gene lost 2 bases, with 4 bases spanning the gap. This chain's CDR3 is CASSLDLTDTQYF. CDR3 nucleotide sequence: TGCGCCAGCAGCTTGGACCTCACAGATACGCAGTATTTT.

The genes are TRBV27 and TRBJ2-1; 9 nucleotides agree with TRBD2. This CDR3 is 15 amino acids long. Per germline, CDR1 MNHEY and CDR2 SMNVEV (reference sequence). V lost 6 bases to trimming and J lost 2 bases; unmatched junction nucleotides: 5. The CDR3 sequence: CASSLTSGPYNEQFF. Written as DNA, the CDR3 is TGTGCCAGCAGCCTGACTAGCGGACCCTACAATGAGCAGTTCTTC.

The V gene is TRBV11-2, the J gene TRBJ2-7, with 10 positions matching TRBD2. CDR1 and CDR2 from the germline V gene are SGHAT and FQNNGV. Losses at the gene ends were 3 bases for V and 9 bases for J; bases not matched to a gene: 11. The CDR3 has 15 amino acids. The CDR3 DNA reads as TGTGCCAGCAGCTTTGGAGCGGGAGGGCCTTTGGGGCAGTACTTC. It is translated as CASSFGAGGPLGQYF. The whole variable domain, filled in from reference TRBV11-2 and TRBJ2-7, reads EAGVAQSPRYKIIEKRQSVAFWCNPISGHATLYWYQQILGQGPKLLIQFQNNGVVDDSQLPKDRFSAERLKGVDSTLKIQPAKLEDSAVYLCASSFGAGGPLGQYFGPGTRLTVT.

This rearrangement joins TRBV5-1 to TRBJ2-5; tentatively, D is TRBD1 (5 bases). CDR1 and CDR2 from the germline V gene are SGHRS and YFSETQ. Deletions cut 0 bases from V and 8 bases from J, with 17 bases between. This CDR3 region has 15 residues. The CDR3 DNA sequence: TGCGCCAGCAGCTTGGAGGCCAGGGCACTGGGTACCCAGTACTTC. Translation: CASSLEARALGTQYF.